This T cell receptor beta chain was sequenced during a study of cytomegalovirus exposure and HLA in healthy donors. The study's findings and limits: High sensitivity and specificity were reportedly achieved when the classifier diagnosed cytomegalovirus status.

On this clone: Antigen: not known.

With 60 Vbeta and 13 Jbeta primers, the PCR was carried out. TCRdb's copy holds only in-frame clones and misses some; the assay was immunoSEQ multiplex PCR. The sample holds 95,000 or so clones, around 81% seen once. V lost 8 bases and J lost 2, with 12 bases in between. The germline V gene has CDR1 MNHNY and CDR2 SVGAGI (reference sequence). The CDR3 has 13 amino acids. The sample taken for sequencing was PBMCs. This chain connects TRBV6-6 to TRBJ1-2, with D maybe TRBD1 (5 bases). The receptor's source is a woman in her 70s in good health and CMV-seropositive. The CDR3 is CASGGGGNYGYTF. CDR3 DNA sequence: TGTGCCAGCGGGGGTGGGGGGAACTATGGCTACACCTTC.